This T cell receptor beta chain emerged from a study of T cell repertoires in cytomegalovirus infection. In the case of this clonotype: Its antigen is not identified. One end of the junction is discordant with germline, which a read error may explain.

TCRdb used MiXCR to reprocess the reads, holding one entry per CDR3 protein. The table has about 60,000 distinct CDR3 sequences, more than 25% seen once. Germline CDR1 and CDR2: KGHDR and SFDVKD. This CDR3 is built from 10 residues. This clonotype was obtained from a human donor in good health (CMV status not recorded). Some clones in this sample may be carry-over from other donors' samples. The sequenced material came from PBMCs, sequenced either directly or after in vitro stimulation (not recorded which). The chain uses TRBV24-1 and TRBJ2-6, with D perhaps TRBD2 (5 bases). In DNA form, the CDR3 reads TGTGCCACCAGCACCGGAGGAAAGGGTTTC. It is translated as CATSTGGKGF.